The text below deals with one T cell receptor (beta chain). Its antigen is undetermined. Germline V gene lookup returns CDR1 KGHSH and CDR2 LQKENI. The length of the CDR3 is 15 residues. V dropped 4 bases and J dropped 2 bases, with 12 bases sitting between them. The data derive from a study of T-cell memory formation after mild COVID-19. Turning to the study itself: The two donors had largely donor-specific TCR clusters.

A 5'RACE reaction primed in the constant segment made cDNA libraries of TCR alpha and TCR beta, and these carried sample barcodes and UMIs. TCRdb reprocessed the 5' RACE reads with MiXCR, giving one entry per CDR3 protein. The sample yields more than 150,000 distinct CDR3 sequences, less than 20% seen once. Study findings and constraints: Researchers found some responding clones in pre-infection memory, a sign that cross-reactive memory joined. Later expanders leaned CD4+, whereas clones that contracted between day 15 and 85 were balanced CD4/CD8.

This sequence joins TRBV18 and TRBJ2-4, with D perhaps TRBD1 or TRBD2 (5 bases each). This TCR derives from a young man who had mild COVID-19 (a few samples of this study predate the infection). Cell type and time point are not known. Sequences were obtained from PBMCs or a T cell subset sorted from them (not recorded which). The CDR3 region is CASSRPGTTKNIQYF. Written as DNA, the CDR3 is TGTGCCAGCTCACGCCCAGGGACGACCAAAAACATTCAGTACTTC.